This TCR beta chain originates from a study of identical twins. TCRdb analysed the 5' RACE reads with MiXCR anew, one entry per CDR3 protein. The data show 230,000 or so distinct CDR3 sequences, around 8% seen once. Germline V gene sequence: CDR1 SEHNR, CDR2 FQNEAQ (reference sequence). CDR3 size: 15 residues. Trimming removed 1 base from V and 7 bases from J, with 17 bases in between. Regarding the study as a whole: A partial confounding effect on zero-insertion analyses could come from invariant MAIT and iNKT cells.

Only healthy Caucasians were included as donors. This clonotype was seen a few times. What it binds is unknown. The same sample was also used in a study of yellow fever vaccine responses in identical twins. From that second work: The authors reported partly convergent, partly personalized vaccine responses in identical twins.

V and J are TRBV7-9 and TRBJ2-7; D is unresolved. The source is a woman aged 18-30 years in good health. The specimen sequenced was CD8+ T cells sorted from blood. This CDR3 reads CASSLVAGIMEEQYF. CDR3 coding DNA: TGTGCCAGCAGCTTAGTCGCAGGCATCATGGAGGAGCAGTACTTC.